This T cell receptor (beta chain) was profiled in a study of radiotherapy plus CTLA-4 blockade in lung cancer. The protocol was immunoSEQ multiplex PCR, while the TCRdb copy is restricted to in-frame clones and leaves out a portion. There are roughly 25,000 clones in the sample; 65% to 85% occur only once, and about 3.9% lies in the top ten. CDR1 is SEHNR and CDR2 is FQNEAQ in the germline V gene (reference sequence). CDR3 length: 14 amino acids. Trimming left V 5 bases short and J 3 bases short, with 14 bases between. As to this clone: Its antigen remains unknown. The conserved final phenylalanine or tryptophan is absent from the CDR3, which likely points to a read error.

Findings and limits, study-wide: Researchers report tumor-derived TCR clones expanding in blood after radiotherapy plus ipilimumab.

The specimen was peripheral blood, collected from a patient treated with radiotherapy plus ipilimumab. The receptor was derived from a human donor with non-small cell lung cancer who had stable disease on radiotherapy plus ipilimumab. The rearrangement uses TRBV7-9 and TRBJ2-7; no firm D call. The CDR3 loop is CASSPNGRSYEQYL. CDR3 nucleotides: TGTGCCAGCAGCCCAAACGGGCGGAGCTACGAGCAGTACTTA.